Below are 18 T cell receptor beta chains sequenced from a single sample in a study of blood T cell repertoires in COVID-19. The data were produced by immunoSEQ multiplex PCR, yet TCRdb's version contains in-frame clones alone and is incomplete. The sample records a few hundred thousand clones, around 90% being singletons. The sample comprised PBMCs or T cells enriched from blood (not recorded which). The receptors here all came from a young woman with acute COVID-19.

The chain is built from TRBV11-2 and TRBJ1-5, with TRBD1 matching over 9 bases. This CDR3 spans 16 amino acids. The germline V gene has CDR1 SGHAT and CDR2 FQNNGV. Trimming at V came to 0 bases and at J to 5 bases, leaving 5 bases not matched to a gene. Written as DNA, the CDR3 is TGTGCCAGCAGCTTAGATGGGACAGGGCCCTATCAGCCCCAGCATTTT. Its protein is CASSLDGTGPYQPQHF. Combining the CDR3 with reference TRBV11-2 and TRBJ1-5 gives the whole variable domain EAGVAQSPRYKIIEKRQSVAFWCNPISGHATLYWYQQILGQGPKLLIQFQNNGVVDDSQLPKDRFSAERLKGVDSTLKIQPAKLEDSAVYLCASSLDGTGPYQPQHFGDGTRLSIL.

Only one count was recorded for this clone. The chain combines TRBV3-1 (or the pseudogene TRBV3-2) with TRBJ1-6; TRBD1 aligns across 8 bases. The germline CDR1 and CDR2 sequences are LGHDT and YNNKEL (reference sequence). V was clipped by 5 bases and J by 9 bases; unmatched bases: 3. This CDR3 is 13 amino acids long. In DNA, the CDR3 is TGTGCCAGCAGCTCCCAGGGGGCTTCACCCCTCCACTTT. As protein: CASSSQGASPLHF.

The V gene is TRBV6-1, the J gene TRBJ1-3; D not resolved. Trimming removed 0 bases from V and 4 bases from J, with 10 bases in between. The CDR3 sequence is 15 residues long. CDR1 and CDR2 from the germline V gene are MNHNS and SASEGT. Here the CDR3 reads CASSEAPGGGNTIYF. The CDR3 region has the DNA TGTGCCAGCAGTGAAGCACCAGGCGGGGGAAACACCATATATTTT.

This CDR3 reads CASSLTGGQGSLPNTEAFF. CDR3 DNA: TGTGCCAGTAGTCTCACAGGGGGCCAAGGTTCGTTACCGAACACTGAAGCTTTCTTT. The rearrangement joins TRBV19 to TRBJ1-1, with 9 bases fitting TRBD1. The CDR3 is 19 residues long. Looked up from germline, CDR1 is LNHDA and CDR2 is SQIVND (reference sequence). Trimming cost V 5 bases and J 1 base; bases outside gene matches: 17.

The V call is TRBV2, the J call TRBJ2-7, with TRBD1 matching 8 bases. Germline assignment: CDR1 SNHLY and CDR2 FYNNEI. The V gene end was trimmed by 6 bases and the J gene end by 2 bases; junction bases not matched to a gene: 6. The CDR3 has 14 amino acids. Here the CDR3 DNA reads TGTGCCAGCAGGGGTAGGGGACAGGCCTACGAGCAGTACTTC. Its translation: CASRGRGQAYEQYF.

V is TRBV7-3 and J is TRBJ2-2; TRBD1 matches 8 bases. J lost 1 base, V lost 7 bases, and 5 bases had no gene match. Germline lookup yields CDR1 SGHTA and CDR2 FQGTGA. The CDR3 loop spans 15 amino acids. CDR3 coding DNA: TGTGCCAGCAAATTTGGGACAGGGAACACCGGGGAGCTGTTTTTT. This gives the protein CASKFGTGNTGELFF.

The chain links TRBV5-4 to TRBJ2-7, with 14 nucleotides matching TRBD2. V shed 5 bases, J shed 3 bases, and the junction held 13 bases outside the gene matches. The germline gives CDR1 SGHNT, CDR2 YYREEE (reference sequence). This CDR3 is built from 18 residues. CDR3 in DNA: TGTGCCAGCAGTCCCTCGGGGGGACTAGCGGGAGATCTCTACGAGCAGTACTTC. Its protein is CASSPSGGLAGDLYEQYF.

The chain is built from TRBV28 and TRBJ1-1; D perhaps matches TRBD1 (5 bases). The CDR3 runs to 16 residues. The germline V gene encodes CDR1 MDHEN and CDR2 SYDVKM. V dropped 7 bases and J dropped 11 bases, with 29 bases sitting between them. CDR3 nucleotides: TGTGCCAGCAACCCCAATGGGTTGGCAGGGCCAGAGTTGGCTTTCTTT. Translating it yields CASNPNGLAGPELAFF.

The chain is built from TRBV11-2 and TRBJ2-7; D is perhaps TRBD2 (6 bases). Trimming left V 1 base short and J 0 bases short, with 13 bases between. The CDR3 sequence is 16 residues long. The germline gives CDR1 SGHAT, CDR2 FQNNGV. CDR3 bases: TGTGCCAGCAGCTTAGCGGGTTTGGGGGGCTCCTACGAGCAGTACTTC. Protein: CASSLAGLGGSYEQYF.

The chain's CDR3 is CASSAPRAPYEQYF. CDR3 in DNA: TGTGCCAGCAGCGCCCCCAGGGCGCCCTACGAGCAGTACTTC. The chain employs TRBV9 and TRBJ2-7; possibly TRBD1 for D (5 bases). In germline, CDR1 is SGDLS, CDR2 YYNGEE. The CDR3 spans 14 residues. Trimming pared 3 bases from V and 2 bases from J, leaving 12 bases between.

The V call is TRBV30, the J call TRBJ2-1; possibly TRBD1 for D (5 bases). V was pared by 0 bases and J by 1 base, with 7 bases between. This CDR3 comprises 14 residues. The germline gives CDR1 GTSNPN, CDR2 SVGIG (reference sequence). CDR3 residues: CAWSVGESYNEQFF. The DNA for the CDR3 is TGTGCCTGGAGTGTAGGGGAATCCTACAATGAGCAGTTCTTC.

This clone has just a few counts. The chain uses TRBV11-2 and TRBJ2-3; D remains unclear. Germline V gene data show CDR1 as SGHAT and CDR2 as FQNNGV. V lost 5 bases and J lost 0, with 15 bases in between. The CDR3 consists of 16 residues. DNA of the CDR3: TGTGCCAGCAGCGTTGACTGGCTTACTAGCACAGATACGCAGTATTTT. Its translation is CASSVDWLTSTDTQYF. The full variable domain, its missing parts supplied by reference TRBV11-2 and TRBJ2-3, is EAGVAQSPRYKIIEKRQSVAFWCNPISGHATLYWYQQILGQGPKLLIQFQNNGVVDDSQLPKDRFSAERLKGVDSTLKIQPAKLEDSAVYLCASSVDWLTSTDTQYFGPGTRLTVL.

The chain uses TRBV6-5 and TRBJ2-7; 7 nucleotides line up with TRBD1. Germline CDR1 MNHEY, CDR2 SVGAGI. After removal of 7 bases from V and 0 bases from J, the junction contained 6 bases not matched to a gene. This CDR3 is built from 14 residues. The CDR3 bases are TGTGCCAGCACTGCGACAGGGAGCTCCTACGAGCAGTACTTC. It specifies CASTATGSSYEQYF.

V gene TRBV4-2 combines with J gene TRBJ2-1; D is perhaps TRBD2 (6 bases). V lost 4 bases, J lost 3 bases, and 16 bases lay in between. Germline loops: CDR1 LGHNA, CDR2 YNFKEQ. There are 16 residues in the CDR3. The chain's CDR3 is CASSPRGSGDYNEQFF. The CDR3 DNA sequence: TGTGCCAGCAGCCCTCGGGGTAGCGGAGACTACAATGAGCAGTTCTTC.

This rearrangement joins TRBV10-3 to TRBJ2-1, with 7 bases aligning to TRBD2. With 3 bases clipped from V and 3 bases from J, the junction kept 5 bases outside the gene matches. This CDR3 has 15 amino acids. The germline V gene has CDR1 ENHRY and CDR2 SYGVKD. The CDR3 protein is CAISEKGGVYNEQFF. The CDR3 DNA is TGTGCCATCAGTGAAAAGGGAGGGGTCTACAATGAGCAGTTCTTC.

A note on this clone: Different DNA sequences within this sample yield the same CDR3. V and J are TRBV27 and TRBJ2-7; perhaps TRBD2 as D (6 bases). The CDR3 totals 13 residues. CDR1 is MNHEY, CDR2 SMNVEV, per germline (reference sequence). Trimming left V 6 bases short and J 2 bases short, with 11 bases between. As DNA, the CDR3 is TGTGCCAGCAGCTACGGGGGTACCTACGAGCAGTACTTC. Its translation: CASSYGGTYEQYF.

The rearrangement uses TRBV5-1 and TRBJ1-1; possibly TRBD1 for D (5 bases). Germline V lookup: CDR1 SGHRS, CDR2 YFSETQ. The CDR3 runs to 14 residues. V was pared by 5 bases and J by 3 bases, with 14 bases between. In DNA, the CDR3 is TGCGCCAGCAGTACCGGGGGGTGGGACACTGAAGCTTTCTTT. Translation: CASSTGGWDTEAFF.

This CDR3 reads CASSIVASGSSYNEQFF. In DNA, the CDR3 is TGTGCCAGTAGTATAGTGGCTAGCGGGAGTTCCTACAATGAGCAGTTCTTC. The chain uses TRBV19 and TRBJ2-1; 10 bases align to TRBD2. V lost 1 base and J lost 1; bases outside the gene matches: 4. CDR3 length equals 17 residues. Germline loops: CDR1 LNHDA, CDR2 SQIVND (reference sequence).